This T cell receptor (beta chain) is from a study of T cells in Graves' hyperthyroidism and ophthalmopathy. It was RNA transcripts that yielded the amplified TCR beta CDR3 regions. An initial round of RT-PCR targeting the TCR CDR3 relied on the HTBI primer set. Via MiXCR, TCRdb re-called the multiplex PCR reads, giving one row per CDR3 protein. The sample yields a few hundred thousand distinct CDR3 sequences, approximately 44% seen once. CDR1 and CDR2 from the germline V gene are MDHEN and SYDVKM. The germline V and J ends were trimmed by 6 bases and 2 bases, with 7 bases remaining between them. The CDR3 is 13 amino acids.

The sequenced material came from peripheral blood or thyroid tissue (not recorded which). The chain combines TRBV28 with TRBJ2-2; D remains unclear. The clonotype comes from an adult woman with Graves' disease, either hyperthyroidism or ophthalmopathy (not recorded which). For the CDR3, the DNA is TGTGCCAGCAGCCACTTTAACACCGGGGAGCTGTTTTTT. This sequence encodes CASSHFNTGELFF.